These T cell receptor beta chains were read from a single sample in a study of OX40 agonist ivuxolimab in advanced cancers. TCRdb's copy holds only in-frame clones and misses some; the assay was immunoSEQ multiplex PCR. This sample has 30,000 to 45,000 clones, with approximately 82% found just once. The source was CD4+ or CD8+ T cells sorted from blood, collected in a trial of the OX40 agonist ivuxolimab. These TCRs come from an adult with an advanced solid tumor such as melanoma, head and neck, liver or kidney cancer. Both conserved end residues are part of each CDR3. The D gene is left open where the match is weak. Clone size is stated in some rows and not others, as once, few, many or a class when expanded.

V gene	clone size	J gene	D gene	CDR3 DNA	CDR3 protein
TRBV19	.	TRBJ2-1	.	TGTGCCAGTAAAGCAGGGCACTCGGGACGGGATGAGCAGTTCTTC	CASKAGHSGRDEQFF
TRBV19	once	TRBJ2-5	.	TGTGCCAGTAGTATTATACCGGGGGAGCAAGAGACCCAGTACTTC	CASSIIPGEQETQYF
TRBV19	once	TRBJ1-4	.	TGTGCCAGTAGGGAGAGGGACGAAAAACTGTTTTTT	CASRERDEKLFF
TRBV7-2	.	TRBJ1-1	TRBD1	TGTGCCAGCACCATCCTCTTCGGGACAGGGAACACTGAAGCTTTCTTT	CASTILFGTGNTEAFF
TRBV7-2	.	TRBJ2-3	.	TGTGCCAGCACATTGGGGGGGCTTATCACAGATACGCAGTATTTT	CASTLGGLITDTQYF
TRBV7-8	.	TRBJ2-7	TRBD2	TGTGCCAGCAGCTTAGTGGGGCAAAGGGTAGCGGGGAGCTACGAGCAGTACTTC	CASSLVGQRVAGSYEQYF
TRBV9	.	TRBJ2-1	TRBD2	TGTGCCAGCAGTTCTTTGGCGGGGGCCTACAATGAGCAGTTCTTC	CASSSLAGAYNEQFF
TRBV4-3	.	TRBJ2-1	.	TGCGCCAGCAGCCTCGGGACGCGGCAGTTCTTC	CASSLGTRQFF
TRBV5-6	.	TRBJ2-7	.	TGTGCCAGCAGCGACCGGGCCCTAAAGGGGGGGCAGTACTTC	CASSDRALKGGQYF
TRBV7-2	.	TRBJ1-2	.	TGTGCCAGCAGCTTAGATGACCGCAGGGGTTATGGCTACACCTTC	CASSLDDRRGYGYTF
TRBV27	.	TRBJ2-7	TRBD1	TGTGCCAGCAGTGAGGACAGGGTAGGATCCTACGAGCAGTACTTC	CASSEDRVGSYEQYF
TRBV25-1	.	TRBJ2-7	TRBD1	TGTGCCAGCAGCAAGGGGGACAGGGCCTACGAGCAGTACTTC	CASSKGDRAYEQYF
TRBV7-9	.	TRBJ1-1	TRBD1	TGTGCCAGCAGCTTCCGAACCCAGGGGGTTTTCACTGAAGCTTTCTTT	CASSFRTQGVFTEAFF
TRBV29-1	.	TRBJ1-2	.	TGCAGCGTTGAGCAGGATACTAACTATGGCTACACCTTC	CSVEQDTNYGYTF
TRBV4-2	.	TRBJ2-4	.	TGTGCCAGCAGCCAAGATATCGCAGGGTTGGGATCTACTCAGAGTTACATTCAGTACTTC	CASSQDIAGLGSTQSYIQYF
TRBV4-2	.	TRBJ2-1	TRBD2	TGTGCCAGCAGCCACGCCGAGCGGGGGGCCTACAATGAGCAGTTCTTC	CASSHAERGAYNEQFF
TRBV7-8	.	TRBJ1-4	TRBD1	TGTGCCAGCAGCTTAAAGGACAGGGTTGAAAAACTGTTTTTT	CASSLKDRVEKLFF
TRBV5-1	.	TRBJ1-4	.	TGCGCCAGCAGCCTGGGACTGGGACGAGGAAATGAAAAACTGTTTTTT	CASSLGLGRGNEKLFF
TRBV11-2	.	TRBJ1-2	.	TGTGCCAGCAGCTTAGAGGGGGTTAGCGGCTACACCTTC	CASSLEGVSGYTF
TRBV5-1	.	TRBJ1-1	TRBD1	TGCGCCAGCAGCTTGTTTGGACAGGGGACGACTGAAGCTTTCTTT	CASSLFGQGTTEAFF
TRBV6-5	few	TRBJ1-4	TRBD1	TGTGCCAGCAGTTACGTGGGACAGGGGTACGGTGAAAAACTGTTTTTT	CASSYVGQGYGEKLFF
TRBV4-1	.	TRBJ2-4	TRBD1	TGCGCCAGCAGCCAAGGGTTTAGGACAGGGGCCTTCTTTCAGTACTTC	CASSQGFRTGAFFQYF
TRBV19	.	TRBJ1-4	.	TGTGCCAGTAGTCCCCTGGCCAAGACGAGTGGAAAACTGTTTTTT	CASSPLAKTSGKLFF
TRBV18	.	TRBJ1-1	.	TGTGCCAGCTCACTCGATAAGGGACTAAAAGCTTTCTTT	CASSLDKGLKAFF
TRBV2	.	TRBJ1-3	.	TGTGCCAGCAGTGTTCTGCCGCACCCTGAAAGCACCATATATTTT	CASSVLPHPESTIYF
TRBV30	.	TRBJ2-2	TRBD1	TGTGCCTGGGGAGGGACAGGGTATCGGACCGGGGAGCTGTTTTTT	CAWGGTGYRTGELFF
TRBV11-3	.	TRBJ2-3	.	TGTGCCAGCAGCTTAGGAGAACTCGGGGATACGCAGTATTTT	CASSLGELGDTQYF
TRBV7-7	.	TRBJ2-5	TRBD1	TGTGCTAGCAGCTTGGGGACAGGGGGCTTGGAGACCCAGTACTTC	CASSLGTGGLETQYF
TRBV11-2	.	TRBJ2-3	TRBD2	TGTGCCAGCATCACTAGCGGGGTAACAGATACGCAGTATTTT	CASITSGVTDTQYF
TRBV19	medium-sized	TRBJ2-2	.	TGTGCCAGTAGTATCCGACATGCGGGGGCTAGCGGAGGGTATAGGCTGTTTTTT	CASSIRHAGASGGYRLFF
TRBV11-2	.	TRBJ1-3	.	TGTGCCAGCAGCTTAGCTATGGGTATGGGGACTGGAAACACCATATATTTT	CASSLAMGMGTGNTIYF
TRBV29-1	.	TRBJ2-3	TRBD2	TGCAGCGTTGTAGGCGGGGGTTCGGTAGATACGCAGTATTTT	CSVVGGGSVDTQYF
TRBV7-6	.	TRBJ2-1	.	TGTGCCAGCAGCTTAGACCATCTCTCCTACAATGAGCAGTTCTTC	CASSLDHLSYNEQFF
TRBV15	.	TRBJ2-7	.	TGTGCCACCAGCAGGAATTTTTGGGGTTCCCGCGAGCAGTACTTC	CATSRNFWGSREQYF
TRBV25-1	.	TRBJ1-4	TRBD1	TGTGCCAGCAGTGAAACCAGGGGGCTAGAAAAACTGTTTTTT	CASSETRGLEKLFF
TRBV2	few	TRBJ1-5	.	TGTGCCAGCAAAGGGATTGATCAGCCCCAGCATTTT	CASKGIDQPQHF